This T cell receptor beta chain was captured by sequencing in a study of CD8+CD57+ T cells in acquired aplastic anemia. On the study more broadly: DNA per sorted CD4+ or CD8+ sample ranged roughly 0.17 to 27.4 ug, averaging around 3 ug. General observations from the study: Twenty-nine shared CD8+ CDR3s appeared highly expressed within patients' immunodominant clones. Patients showed no significant difference from controls in CD8+ Simpson's diversity.

The sample holds many counts of this clonotype. What it binds is not known. Researchers used genomic DNA as the template to profile TCR beta VDJ and CDR3. In TCRdb, the reads were re-called with MiXCR into one record per CDR3 protein. The sample carries 190,000 or so distinct CDR3 sequences, about half recorded once. This CDR3 region has 14 residues. Germline V lookup: CDR1 LNHDA, CDR2 SQIVND (reference sequence). The V and J ends lost 6 bases and 0 bases, in that order; junction bases with no gene match: 4. Selection for sequencing was limited to patients who had shown CD8+CD57+ cell expansion by flow cytometry. Acquired aplastic anemia of severe grade affected all patients.

The chain is built from TRBV19 and TRBJ1-2, with 7 bases lining up with TRBD1. Sequencing was done on a sample of sorted CD4+, CD8+, or CD8+CD57+ T cells (not recorded which) from PBMCs. This TCR came from a human donor with aplastic anemia. The CDR3 here is CASRRTGSNYGYTF. As DNA, the CDR3 is TGTGCCAGTAGAAGGACAGGCTCTAACTATGGCTACACCTTC.